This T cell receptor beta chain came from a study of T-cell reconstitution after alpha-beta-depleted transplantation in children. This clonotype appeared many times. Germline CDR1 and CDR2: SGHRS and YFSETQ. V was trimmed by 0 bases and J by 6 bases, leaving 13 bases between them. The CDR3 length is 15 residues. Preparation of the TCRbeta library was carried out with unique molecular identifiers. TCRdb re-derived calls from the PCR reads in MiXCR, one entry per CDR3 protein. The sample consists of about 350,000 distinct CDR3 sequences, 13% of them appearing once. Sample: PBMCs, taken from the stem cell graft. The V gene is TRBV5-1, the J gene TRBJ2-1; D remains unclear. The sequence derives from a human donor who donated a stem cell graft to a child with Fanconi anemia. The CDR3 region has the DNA TGCGCCAGCAGCTTGGCCGTCGGTGGCGGCAATGAGCAGTTCTTC. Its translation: CASSLAVGGGNEQFF.